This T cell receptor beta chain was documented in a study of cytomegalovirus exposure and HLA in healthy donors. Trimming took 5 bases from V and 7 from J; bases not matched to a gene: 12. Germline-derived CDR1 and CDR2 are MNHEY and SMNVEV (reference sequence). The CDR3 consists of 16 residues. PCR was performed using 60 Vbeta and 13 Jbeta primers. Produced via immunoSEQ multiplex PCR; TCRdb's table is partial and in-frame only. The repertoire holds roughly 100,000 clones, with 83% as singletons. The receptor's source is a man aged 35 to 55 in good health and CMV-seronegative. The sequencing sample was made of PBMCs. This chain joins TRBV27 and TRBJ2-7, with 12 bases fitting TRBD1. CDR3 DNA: TGTGCCAGCAGTAACCCTCCGGGACAGGGGGCGTATGAGCAGTACTTC. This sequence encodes CASSNPPGQGAYEQYF.